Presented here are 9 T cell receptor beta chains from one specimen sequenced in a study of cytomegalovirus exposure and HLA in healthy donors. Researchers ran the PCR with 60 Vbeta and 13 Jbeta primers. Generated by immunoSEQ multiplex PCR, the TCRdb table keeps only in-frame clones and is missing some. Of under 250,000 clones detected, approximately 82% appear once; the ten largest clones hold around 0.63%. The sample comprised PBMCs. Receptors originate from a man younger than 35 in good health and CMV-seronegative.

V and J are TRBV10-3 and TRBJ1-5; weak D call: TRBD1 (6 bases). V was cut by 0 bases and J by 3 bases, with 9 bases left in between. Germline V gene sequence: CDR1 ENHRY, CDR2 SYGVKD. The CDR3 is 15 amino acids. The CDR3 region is CAISESGDTNQPQHF. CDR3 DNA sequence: TGTGCCATCAGTGAGTCCGGGGACACCAATCAGCCCCAGCATTTT.

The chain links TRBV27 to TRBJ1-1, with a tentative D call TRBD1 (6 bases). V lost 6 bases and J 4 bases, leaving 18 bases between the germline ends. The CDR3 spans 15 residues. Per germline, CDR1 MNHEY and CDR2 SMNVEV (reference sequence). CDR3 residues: CASRGGAGWGTEAFF. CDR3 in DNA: TGTGCCAGCAGAGGGGGAGCAGGATGGGGCACTGAAGCTTTCTTT.

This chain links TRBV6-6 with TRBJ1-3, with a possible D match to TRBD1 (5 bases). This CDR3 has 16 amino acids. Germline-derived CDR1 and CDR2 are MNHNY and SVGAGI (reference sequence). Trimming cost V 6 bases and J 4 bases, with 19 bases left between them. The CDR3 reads CASSSALQGGGNTIYF. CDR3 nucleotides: TGTGCCAGCAGCTCCGCCCTCCAGGGTGGAGGAAACACCATATATTTT.

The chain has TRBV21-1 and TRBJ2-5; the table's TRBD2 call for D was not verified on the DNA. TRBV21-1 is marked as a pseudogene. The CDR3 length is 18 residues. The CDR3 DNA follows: TGTGCCAGCAGCAAAGCGCTTTCCGGGACTAGCGGACAAGAGACCCAGTACTTC. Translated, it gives CASSKALSGTSGQETQYF.

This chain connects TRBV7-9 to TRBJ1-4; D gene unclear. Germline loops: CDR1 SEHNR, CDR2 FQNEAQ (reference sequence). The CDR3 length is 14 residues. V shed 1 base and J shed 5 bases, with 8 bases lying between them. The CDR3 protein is CASSLGPKNEKLFF. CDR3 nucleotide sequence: TGTGCCAGCAGCTTAGGGCCGAAGAATGAAAAACTGTTTTTT.

CDR3 DNA: TGTGCCAGCAGGATTATAGCGGGAGCGTGGGAGCAGTACTTC. It yields the protein CASRIIAGAWEQYF. V usage is TRBV6-1 and J usage is TRBJ2-5; 9 nucleotides agree with TRBD2. The ends lost 6 bases at V and 11 bases at J; junction bases unmatched: 13. This CDR3 is 14 amino acids long. Germline assignment: CDR1 MNHNS and CDR2 SASEGT.

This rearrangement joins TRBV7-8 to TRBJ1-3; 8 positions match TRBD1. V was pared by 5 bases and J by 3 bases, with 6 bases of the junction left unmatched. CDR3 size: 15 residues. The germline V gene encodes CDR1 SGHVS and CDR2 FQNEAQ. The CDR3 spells CASSARTGIGNTIYF. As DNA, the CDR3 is TGTGCCAGCAGCGCGCGGACAGGGATTGGAAACACCATATATTTT.

The CDR3 here is CASSRAASYEQYF. The DNA of the CDR3 is TGCGCCAGCAGCCGCGCCGCCTCCTACGAGCAGTACTTC. V and J are TRBV4-1 and TRBJ2-7; D not resolved. Trimming left V 4 bases short and J 0 bases short, with 7 bases between. The CDR3 contains 13 residues. CDR1 MGHRA and CDR2 YSYEKL come from the germline V gene.

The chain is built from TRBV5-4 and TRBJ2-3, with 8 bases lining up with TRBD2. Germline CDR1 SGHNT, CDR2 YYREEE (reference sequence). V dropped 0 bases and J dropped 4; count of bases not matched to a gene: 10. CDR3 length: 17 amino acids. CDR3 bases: TGTGCCAGCAGCTTGGCCGGTGCGGGAGGTGGGGCAGATACGCAGTATTTT. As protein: CASSLAGAGGGADTQYF.